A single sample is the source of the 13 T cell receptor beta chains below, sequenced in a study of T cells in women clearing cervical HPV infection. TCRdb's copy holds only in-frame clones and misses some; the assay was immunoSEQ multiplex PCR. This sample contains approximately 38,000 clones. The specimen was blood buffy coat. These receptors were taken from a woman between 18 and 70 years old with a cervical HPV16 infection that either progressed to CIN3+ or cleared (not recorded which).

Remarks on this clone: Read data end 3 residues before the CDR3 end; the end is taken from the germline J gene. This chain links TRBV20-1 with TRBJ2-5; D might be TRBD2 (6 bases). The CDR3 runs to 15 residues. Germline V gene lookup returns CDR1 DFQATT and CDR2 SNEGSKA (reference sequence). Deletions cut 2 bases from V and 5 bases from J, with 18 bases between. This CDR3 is CSARMGLIPGETQYF. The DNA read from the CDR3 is TGCAGTGCTAGAATGGGACTCATCCCCGGGGAGACC.

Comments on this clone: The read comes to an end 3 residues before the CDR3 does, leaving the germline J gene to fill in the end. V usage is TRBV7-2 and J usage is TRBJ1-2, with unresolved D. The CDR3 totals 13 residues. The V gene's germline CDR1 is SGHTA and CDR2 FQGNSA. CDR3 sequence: CASSPRVANDYTF. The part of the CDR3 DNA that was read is TGTGCCAGCAGCCCTCGGGTTGCCAACGAC.

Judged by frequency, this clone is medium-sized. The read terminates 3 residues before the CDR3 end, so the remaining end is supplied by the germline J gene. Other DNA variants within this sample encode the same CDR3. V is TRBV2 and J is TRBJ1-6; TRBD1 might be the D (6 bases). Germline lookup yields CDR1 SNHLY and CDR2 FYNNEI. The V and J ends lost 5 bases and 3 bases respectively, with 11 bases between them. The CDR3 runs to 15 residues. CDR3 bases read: TGTGCCAGCAGTCCGGACAGACTCTATAATTCACCC. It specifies CASSPDRLYNSP. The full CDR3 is CASSPDRLYNSPLHF.

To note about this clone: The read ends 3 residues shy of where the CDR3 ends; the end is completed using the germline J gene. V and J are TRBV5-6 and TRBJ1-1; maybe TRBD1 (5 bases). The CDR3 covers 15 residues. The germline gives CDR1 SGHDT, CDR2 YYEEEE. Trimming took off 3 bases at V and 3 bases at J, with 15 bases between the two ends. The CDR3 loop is CASSSSGRGDTEAFF. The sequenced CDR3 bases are TGTGCCAGCAGCTCATCAGGGAGAGGGGACACTGAA.

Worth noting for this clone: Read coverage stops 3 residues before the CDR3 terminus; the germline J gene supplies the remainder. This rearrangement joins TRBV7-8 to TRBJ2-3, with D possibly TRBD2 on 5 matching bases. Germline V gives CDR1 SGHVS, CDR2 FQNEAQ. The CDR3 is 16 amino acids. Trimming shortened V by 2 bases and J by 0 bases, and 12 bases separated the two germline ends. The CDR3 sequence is CASSLLARGSTDTQYF. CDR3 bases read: TGTGCCAGCAGCTTACTAGCACGGGGTAGCACAGATACG.

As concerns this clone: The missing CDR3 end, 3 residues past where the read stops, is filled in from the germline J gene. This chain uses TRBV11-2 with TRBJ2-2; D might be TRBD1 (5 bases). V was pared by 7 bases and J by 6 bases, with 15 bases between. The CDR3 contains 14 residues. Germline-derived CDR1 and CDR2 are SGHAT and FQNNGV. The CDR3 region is CASKPPGKAGELFF. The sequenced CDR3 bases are TGTGCCAGCAAACCCCCAGGGAAGGCCGGGGAG.

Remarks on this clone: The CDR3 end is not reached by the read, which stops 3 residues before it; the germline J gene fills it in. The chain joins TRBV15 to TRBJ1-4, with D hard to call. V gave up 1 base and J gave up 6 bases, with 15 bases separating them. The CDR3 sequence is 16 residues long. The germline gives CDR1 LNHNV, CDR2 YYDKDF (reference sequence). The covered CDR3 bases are TGTGCCACCAGCAGAGGCCTCAGCCAGGTGGATGAAAAA. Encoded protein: CATSRGLSQVDEK. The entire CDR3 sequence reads CATSRGLSQVDEKLFF.

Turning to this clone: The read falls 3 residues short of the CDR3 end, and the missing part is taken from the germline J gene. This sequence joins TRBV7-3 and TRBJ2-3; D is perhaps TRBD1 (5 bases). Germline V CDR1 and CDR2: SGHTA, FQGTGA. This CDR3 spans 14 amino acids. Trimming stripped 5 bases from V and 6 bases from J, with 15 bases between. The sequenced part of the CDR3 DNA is TGTGCCAGCAGCACCGGACAAATCGTCGATACG. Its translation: CASSTGQIVDT. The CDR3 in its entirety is CASSTGQIVDTQYF.

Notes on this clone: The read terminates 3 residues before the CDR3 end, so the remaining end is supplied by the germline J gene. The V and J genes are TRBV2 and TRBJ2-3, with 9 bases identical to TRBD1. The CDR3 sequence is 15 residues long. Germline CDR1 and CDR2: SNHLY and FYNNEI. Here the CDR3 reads CASSEEQGANQPQYF. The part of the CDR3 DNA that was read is TGTGCCAGCAGTGAGGAACAGGGGGCAAATCAGCCG.

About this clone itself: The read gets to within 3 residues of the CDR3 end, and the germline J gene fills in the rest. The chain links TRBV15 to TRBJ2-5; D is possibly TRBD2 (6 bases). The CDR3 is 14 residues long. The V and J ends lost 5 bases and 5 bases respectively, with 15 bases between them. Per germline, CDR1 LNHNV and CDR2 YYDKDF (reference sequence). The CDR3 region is CATSPWGRGETQYF. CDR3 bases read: TGTGCCACCAGCCCGTGGGGCCGGGGGGAGACC.

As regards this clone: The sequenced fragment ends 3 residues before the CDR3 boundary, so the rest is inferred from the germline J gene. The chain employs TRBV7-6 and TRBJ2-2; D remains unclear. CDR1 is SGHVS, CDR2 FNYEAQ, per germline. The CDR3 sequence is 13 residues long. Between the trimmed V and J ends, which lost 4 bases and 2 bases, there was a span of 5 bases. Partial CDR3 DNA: TGTGCCAGCAGCTCCCTAAACACCGGGGAG. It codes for CASSSLNTGE. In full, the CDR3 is CASSSLNTGELFF.

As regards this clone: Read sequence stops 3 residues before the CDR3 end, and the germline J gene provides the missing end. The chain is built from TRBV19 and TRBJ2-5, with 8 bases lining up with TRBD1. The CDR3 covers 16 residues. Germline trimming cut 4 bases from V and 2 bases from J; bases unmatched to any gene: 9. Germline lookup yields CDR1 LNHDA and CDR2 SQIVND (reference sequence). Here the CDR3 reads CASSKGQALGQETQYF. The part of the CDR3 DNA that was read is TGTGCCAGTAGTAAGGGACAGGCGCTGGGACAAGAGACC.

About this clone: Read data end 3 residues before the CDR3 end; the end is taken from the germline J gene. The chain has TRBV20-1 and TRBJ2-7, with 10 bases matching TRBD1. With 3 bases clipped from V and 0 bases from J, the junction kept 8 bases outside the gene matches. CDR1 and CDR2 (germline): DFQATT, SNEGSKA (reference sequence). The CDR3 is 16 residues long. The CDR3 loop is CSASSIGTGVSYEQYF. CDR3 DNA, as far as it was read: TGCAGTGCTAGTTCTATCGGGACAGGGGTCTCCTACGAG.